The 7 T cell receptor beta chains in this list originate from one sample, sequenced in a study of blood T cell repertoires in COVID-19. Profiled with immunoSEQ multiplex PCR; TCRdb holds only in-frame clones, not every one. In the table there are 200,000 to 250,000 clones, roughly 88% of which are singletons. Input material: peripheral blood. Receptors originate from a man aged 50-60 years with active or convalescent COVID-19.

This clone was seen a single time. The V call is TRBV10-2, the J call TRBJ2-3; 13 bases match TRBD2. V dropped 7 bases and J dropped 1; count of bases not matched to a gene: 2. Germline V gene lookup returns CDR1 WSHSY and CDR2 SAAADI. The CDR3 extends over 15 amino acids. The CDR3 DNA reads as TGCGCCAGCACCGGACTAGCGGGGGGCACAGATACGCAGTATTTT. It is translated as CASTGLAGGTDTQYF.

This sequence joins TRBV4-1 and TRBJ2-1; 10 positions agree with TRBD2. Looked up from germline, CDR1 is MGHRA and CDR2 is YSYEKL. The CDR3 sequence is 14 residues long. V shed 4 bases and J 12 bases; nucleotides not matched to a gene: 9. The CDR3 nucleotides are TGCGCCAGCAGCCTTTTGAGCGGGGGGGGAAGGCAGTTCTTC. Its translation is CASSLLSGGGRQFF.

V and J are TRBV28 and TRBJ2-5; TRBD2 aligns across 8 bases. J was trimmed by 4 bases and V by 7 bases; bases with no gene match: 14. The germline gives CDR1 MDHEN, CDR2 SYDVKM. The CDR3 runs 16 residues. In DNA, the CDR3 is TGTGCCAGCACGGGAAAGTCCGGGGGGGCCGGAGAGACCCAGTACTTC. Protein: CASTGKSGGAGETQYF.

The J gene is TRBJ2-7, the V gene TRBV5-1; 8 bases fit TRBD2. The trim removed 4 bases at V and 2 bases at J, leaving 5 bases unmatched. Germline lookup yields CDR1 SGHRS and CDR2 YFSETQ. The length of the CDR3 is 14 residues. CDR3 loop: CASSVLAGTYEQYF. The CDR3 nucleotides read TGCGCCAGCAGCGTCCTAGCGGGTACCTACGAGCAGTACTTC.

The CDR3 loop is CASSLVGGHPSNQPQHF. CDR3 in DNA: TGTGCCAGCAGCTTAGTGGGTGGACACCCTAGCAATCAGCCCCAGCATTTT. J is TRBJ1-5 and V is TRBV7-8; TRBD1 is a possible D gene (5 bases). The V and J ends lost 1 base and 0 bases respectively, with 13 bases between them. The CDR3 length is 17 residues. Looked up from germline, CDR1 is SGHVS and CDR2 is FQNEAQ. The whole variable domain, filled in from reference TRBV7-8 and TRBJ1-5, reads GAGVSQSPRYKVAKRGQDVALRCDPISGHVSLFWYQQALGQGPEFLTYFQNEAQLDKSGLPSDRFFAERPEGSVSTLKIQRTQQEDSAVYLCASSLVGGHPSNQPQHFGDGTRLSIL.

This chain joins TRBV6-5 and TRBJ1-3; 7 bases are shared with TRBD1. V lost 4 bases and J lost 2; bases outside the gene matches: 8. The V gene's germline CDR1 is MNHEY and CDR2 SVGAGI. This CDR3 region has 16 residues. The CDR3 DNA reads as TGTGCCAGCAGTTTCGGCCCGGGACAGACTGGAAACACCATATATTTT. Translating it yields CASSFGPGQTGNTIYF.

The genes are TRBV2 and TRBJ1-2; the D gene is possibly TRBD1 (5 bases). V lost 8 bases, J lost 8 bases, and 18 bases lay in between. The CDR3 extends over 13 amino acids. The germline V gene has CDR1 SNHLY and CDR2 FYNNEI. The CDR3 bases are TGTGCCAGCGGAGGGGACCTCAGGGTCGGCTACACCTTC. Protein sequence: CASGGDLRVGYTF.